The following is a T cell receptor beta chain sequence with its context. This CDR3 is built from 17 residues. CDR1 and CDR2 from the germline V gene are SGHAT and FQNNGV. V was clipped by 5 bases and J by 2 bases; unmatched bases: 9. This specimen comes from a study of CD8 T cells in Susac syndrome. RNA totalling about 0.5 to 1 ug underwent reverse transcription with random hexamers. A multiplex approach, immunoSEQ multiplex PCR, amplified TCR beta CDR3 across 54 Vbeta and 13 Jbeta. In TCRdb, the immunoSEQ multiplex PCR reads were re-called with MiXCR into one record per CDR3 protein. The table includes roughly 150,000 distinct CDR3 sequences, 90% to 95% detected once. Negative isolation was applied to CD8+ and CD4+ T cells, and FACS enrichment was applied to TEMRA cells.

Input material: CD4+ T cells from PBMCs. The gene calls are TRBV11-2 and TRBJ2-2; 9 bases match TRBD2. This TCR derives from a human donor with Susac syndrome. The CDR3 loop reads CASSPQGLASNTGELFF. In DNA form, the CDR3 reads TGTGCCAGCAGCCCTCAGGGACTAGCTTCCAACACCGGGGAGCTGTTTTTT.